This TCR beta chain was observed in a study of cytomegalovirus exposure and HLA in healthy donors. Germline assignment: CDR1 SGHVS and CDR2 FNYEAQ. CDR3 length equals 15 residues. Use of 60 Vbeta and 13 Jbeta primers characterized the PCR. Some clones are missing from TCRdb's copy, which holds only in-frame ones; the method was immunoSEQ multiplex PCR. The table records 150,000 to 200,000 clones, 70% to 85% of them present only once. Concerning this clone: The junction departs from the called germline gene at one end, perhaps through a read error.

The material sequenced was PBMCs. This sequence joins TRBV7-6 and TRBJ2-5; 10 bases line up with TRBD2. The sequence was obtained from a woman aged 40 to 50 in good health and CMV-seronegative. CDR3 DNA sequence: TGTGCCAGCGGCTTAGCCATAGCGGGAGGAGAGACCCAGTACTTC. This sequence encodes CASGLAIAGGETQYF.